The 19 T cell receptor beta chains in this list originate from one sample, sequenced in a study of cytomegalovirus exposure and HLA in healthy donors. Primers included in the PCR were 60 Vbeta and 13 Jbeta primers. Only in-frame clones appear in the TCRdb table, and some are missing; sequencing was by immunoSEQ multiplex PCR. The repertoire holds 100,000 to 120,000 clones, with approximately 78% as singletons. The sequencing input was PBMCs. The receptors derive from a woman aged 25-40 years in good health and CMV-seronegative.

This sequence joins TRBV29-1 and TRBJ2-5; D is unresolved. Near its end, the DNA agrees better with TRBJ2-7, so the J call may be wrong. Germline V gives CDR1 SQVTM, CDR2 ANQGSEA. The CDR3 length is 11 residues. The CDR3: CSVEPKREQYF. The CDR3 nucleotides read TGCAGCGTTGAACCCAAGCGCGAGCAGTACTTC.

On this clone itself: Relative to the germline gene, one junction end is altered; a read error may explain this. The J gene is TRBJ2-1, the V gene TRBV6-1; possible D gene TRBD2, 5 bases. The germline gives CDR1 MNHNS, CDR2 SASEGT. The CDR3 length is 11 residues. CDR3 sequence: CASSEAYQEVF. CDR3 nucleotides: TGTGCCAGCAGTGAAGCTTATCAGGAGGTCTTC.

This chain joins TRBV5-1 and TRBJ1-1, with D possibly matching TRBD1 (6 bases). The CDR3 sequence is 15 residues long. V dropped 0 bases and J dropped 1 base, with 10 bases sitting between them. Germline V gene sequence: CDR1 SGHRS, CDR2 YFSETQ. Here the CDR3 DNA reads TGCGCCAGCAGCTTGGCTACGACAGGGAACACTGAAGCTTTCTTT. Translation gives CASSLATTGNTEAFF.

The chain carries TRBV5-4 and TRBJ2-1; 7 bases align to TRBD1. CDR3 size: 12 residues. Germline V gene data show CDR1 as SGHNT and CDR2 as YYREEE (reference sequence). The junction had 7 bases not matched to a gene; V was cut back by 9 bases and J by 7 bases. The CDR3 coding sequence is TGTGCCATCGAGAGACAGGGTAATGAGCAGTTCTTC. This gives the protein CAIERQGNEQFF.

V gene TRBV29-1 combines with J gene TRBJ2-3, with D perhaps TRBD2 (5 bases). The V and J ends lost 5 bases and 11 bases respectively, with 23 bases between them. Germline V gene sequence: CDR1 SQVTM, CDR2 ANQGSEA. CDR3 length: 14 amino acids. In DNA form, the CDR3 reads TGCAGCGTTCGGAGTGGAACTAGAGGCCCTAGGCAGTATTTT. Translated, it gives CSVRSGTRGPRQYF.

V usage is TRBV4-3 and J usage is TRBJ2-1; TRBD1 agrees at 11 bases. The junction had 5 bases not matched to a gene; V was cut back by 4 bases and J by 3 bases. Germline V gene sequence: CDR1 LGHNA, CDR2 YSLEER. The CDR3 contains 16 residues. The CDR3 DNA follows: TGCGCCAGCAGCCCCTCCGGGACAGGGGGCTACAATGAGCAGTTCTTC. This sequence encodes CASSPSGTGGYNEQFF.

The chain carries TRBV6-4 and TRBJ2-1; TRBD2 agrees at 14 bases. The J segment lost 8 bases and the V segment lost 4 bases, leaving 4 bases of the junction unmatched. Germline-derived CDR1 and CDR2 are MRHNA and SNTAGT. CDR3 length equals 15 residues. The CDR3 is CASSAGTSGGDEQFF. The CDR3 DNA reads as TGTGCCAGCAGTGCCGGGACTAGCGGGGGAGATGAGCAGTTCTTC.

V gene TRBV7-3 combines with J gene TRBJ2-7; tentatively, D is TRBD2 (5 bases). Germline values: CDR1 SGHTA, CDR2 FQGTGA. The CDR3 runs 12 residues. Between the trimmed V and J ends, which lost 2 bases and 4 bases, there was a span of 6 bases. The CDR3 loop is CASSLPGYEQYF. The CDR3 nucleotides read TGTGCCAGCAGCTTACCGGGGTACGAGCAGTACTTC.

The J gene is TRBJ2-7, the V gene TRBV29-1, with D perhaps TRBD2 (6 bases). From germline, CDR1 is SQVTM and CDR2 ANQGSEA. The length of the CDR3 is 14 residues. V dropped 1 base and J dropped 1 base, with 11 bases sitting between them. The CDR3 nucleotides are TGCAGCGTTGAAGTCGGGAGTGCATCCTACGAGCAGTACTTC. Amino acid sequence: CSVEVGSASYEQYF.

The chain carries TRBV30 and TRBJ2-5, with 8 bases identical to TRBD1. Germline CDR1 reads GTSNPN; CDR2 reads SVGIG (reference sequence). Germline trimming cut 0 bases from V and 1 base from J; bases unmatched to any gene: 13. The length of the CDR3 is 18 residues. The CDR3 sequence: CAWSVQGESEPLQETQYF. CDR3 coding DNA: TGTGCCTGGAGTGTACAGGGGGAATCGGAACCTCTCCAAGAGACCCAGTACTTC.

The chain links TRBV5-4 to TRBJ1-1; 8 bases match TRBD1. This CDR3 contains 15 residues. V shed 0 bases and J 5 bases; nucleotides not matched to a gene: 6. Germline assignment: CDR1 SGHNT and CDR2 YYREEE (reference sequence). This CDR3 reads CASSLDRGFITEAFF. The CDR3 nucleotides read TGTGCCAGCAGCTTGGACAGGGGGTTCATTACTGAAGCTTTCTTT.

The rearrangement links TRBV7-8 to TRBJ2-1; D uncertain. CDR3 length: 14 residues. Germline CDR1 is SGHVS and CDR2 is FQNEAQ. The V gene lost 3 bases and the J gene lost 0 bases, with 6 bases spanning the gap. CDR3 loop: CASSFSISYNEQFF. The CDR3 nucleotides are TGTGCCAGCAGCTTCTCTATCTCCTACAATGAGCAGTTCTTC.

The V gene is TRBV19, the J gene TRBJ2-1; tentative D call: TRBD1 (6 bases). V lost 3 bases and J 2 bases, leaving 11 bases between the germline ends. CDR1 LNHDA and CDR2 SQIVND come from the germline V gene (reference sequence). This CDR3 spans 15 amino acids. The CDR3 loop is CASSILGQPYNEQFF. Here the CDR3 DNA reads TGTGCCAGTAGTATTCTTGGACAGCCCTACAATGAGCAGTTCTTC. The full variable domain, in which reference TRBV19 and TRBJ2-1 provide the parts outside the CDR3, is DGGITQSPKYLFRKEGQNVTLSCEQNLNHDAMYWYRQDPGQGLRLIYYSQIVNDFQKGDIAEGYSVSREKKESFPLTVTSAQKNPTAFYLCASSILGQPYNEQFFGPGTRLTVL.

The chain is built from TRBV5-1 and TRBJ2-1; D is perhaps TRBD2 (6 bases). Trimming took off 6 bases at V and 0 bases at J, with 10 bases between the two ends. CDR3 length: 14 amino acids. Germline V lookup: CDR1 SGHRS, CDR2 YFSETQ. Here the CDR3 DNA reads TGCGCCAGCACCCGGGGGAGCTCCTACAATGAGCAGTTCTTC. Its protein product is CASTRGSSYNEQFF.

V and J are TRBV29-1 and TRBJ1-3; D not certain. This CDR3 comprises 14 residues. Germline CDR1 reads SQVTM; CDR2 reads ANQGSEA. Trimming cost V 1 base and J 0 bases, with 7 bases left between them. In nucleotides, the CDR3 is TGCAGCGTTGAAGTACAGAGCTCTGGAAACACCATATATTTT. Translating it yields CSVEVQSSGNTIYF. Using reference TRBV29-1 and TRBJ1-3 for the parts outside the CDR3, the full variable domain is SAVISQKPSRDICQRGTSLTIQCQVDSQVTMMFWYRQQPGQSLTLIATANQGSEATYESGFVIDKFPISRPNLTFSTLTVSNMSPEDSSIYLCSVEVQSSGNTIYFGEGSWLTVV.

Worth noting for this clone: Different DNA sequences within this sample yield the same CDR3. The chain joins TRBV5-1 to TRBJ2-1, with 10 positions matching TRBD2. From germline, CDR1 is SGHRS and CDR2 YFSETQ. The CDR3 contains 15 residues. After removal of 0 bases from V and 5 bases from J, the junction contained 2 bases not matched to a gene. The CDR3 sequence: CASSLELAGNNEQFF. CDR3 nucleotides: TGCGCCAGCAGCTTGGAACTAGCGGGGAACAATGAGCAGTTCTTC.

This chain connects TRBV28 to TRBJ1-4, with D perhaps TRBD1 (6 bases). This CDR3 has 12 amino acids. Germline V lookup: CDR1 MDHEN, CDR2 SYDVKM. V lost 4 bases, J lost 14 bases, and 14 bases lay in between. CDR3 sequence: CASSYTGTSLFF. Written as DNA, the CDR3 is TGTGCCAGCAGTTACACCGGGACATCTCTGTTTTTT.

This clone was seen a single time. The V gene is TRBV25-1, the J gene TRBJ1-4; D is perhaps TRBD1 (5 bases). CDR3 length equals 15 residues. The V and J ends lost 5 bases and 3 bases respectively, with 13 bases between them. Germline V gene sequence: CDR1 MGHDK, CDR2 SYGVNS. The CDR3 reads CASSSVRESNEKLFF. As DNA, the CDR3 is TGTGCCAGCAGTTCCGTCAGGGAATCTAATGAAAAACTGTTTTTT.

The chain couples TRBV19 to TRBJ2-5; D gene ambiguous. V shed 4 bases and J shed 4 bases, with 7 bases lying between them. CDR3 length: 12 amino acids. Germline V gives CDR1 LNHDA, CDR2 SQIVND (reference sequence). The CDR3 region has the DNA TGTGCCAGTAGTACCCTAGGAGAGACCCAGTACTTC. Protein: CASSTLGETQYF. Complete variable domain (other parts from reference TRBV19 and TRBJ2-5): DGGITQSPKYLFRKEGQNVTLSCEQNLNHDAMYWYRQDPGQGLRLIYYSQIVNDFQKGDIAEGYSVSREKKESFPLTVTSAQKNPTAFYLCASSTLGETQYFGPGTRLLVL.